The 7 T cell receptor beta chains reported below all come from one sample, sequenced in a study of blood T cell repertoires in COVID-19. Assay: immunoSEQ multiplex PCR; the TCRdb copy retains only in-frame clones and omits some. The repertoire consists of hundreds of thousands of clones, with over 75% occurring once and the leading ten covering less than 2%. The sequenced material came from PBMCs or T cells enriched from blood (not recorded which). The origin of the receptors is a man between 35 and 55 years old who had recovered from COVID-19.

The chain carries TRBV9 and TRBJ2-3; TRBD2 agrees at 7 bases. V was clipped by 0 bases and J by 5 bases; unmatched bases: 9. Germline CDR1 reads SGDLS; CDR2 reads YYNGEE. This CDR3 is built from 16 residues. The CDR3 sequence is CASSVVGGGPGDTQYF. In DNA form, the CDR3 reads TGTGCCAGCAGCGTAGTGGGGGGAGGGCCCGGAGATACGCAGTATTTT.

The chain uses TRBV27 and TRBJ2-1; the match to TRBD2 covers 10 bases. This CDR3 comprises 15 residues. The J segment lost 4 bases and the V segment lost 6 bases, leaving 6 bases of the junction unmatched. The germline CDR1 and CDR2 sequences are MNHEY and SMNVEV (reference sequence). CDR3 nucleotides: TGTGCCAGCAGCGGTAGCGGGGGGTTGTACAATGAGCAGTTCTTC. Protein product: CASSGSGGLYNEQFF.

The rearrangement joins TRBV5-1 to TRBJ2-4; 8 bases agree with TRBD1. The trim removed 7 bases at V and 8 bases at J, leaving 11 bases unmatched. Germline assignment: CDR1 SGHRS and CDR2 YFSETQ. The length of the CDR3 is 14 residues. CDR3 DNA: TGCGCCAGCGGAATAACGGACAGGGAGGACATTCAGTACTTC. Its protein product is CASGITDREDIQYF.

The chain combines TRBV9 with TRBJ1-1; no clear D gene. The germline V gene encodes CDR1 SGDLS and CDR2 YYNGEE. V lost 0 bases to trimming and J lost 1 base, with 4 bases between them. The CDR3 has 13 residues. DNA for the CDR3: TGTGCCAGCAGCGTAGTCTGGAACACTGAAGCTTTCTTT. As protein: CASSVVWNTEAFF. The complete variable domain, with remaining parts taken from reference TRBV9 and TRBJ1-1, reads DSGVTQTPKHLITATGQRVTLRCSPRSGDLSVYWYQQSLDQGLQFLIQYYNGEERAKGNILERFSAQQFPDLHSELNLSSLELGDSALYFCASSVVWNTEAFFGQGTRLTVV.

This chain joins TRBV6-6 and TRBJ1-2; D not resolved. V gave up 3 bases and J gave up 4 bases, with 12 bases separating them. CDR3 length equals 14 residues. The germline V gene encodes CDR1 MNHNY and CDR2 SVGAGI (reference sequence). The CDR3 protein is CASSYGTLSYGYTF. The CDR3 DNA follows: TGTGCCAGCAGTTATGGCACGCTTTCCTATGGCTACACCTTC.

The rearrangement uses TRBV10-3 and TRBJ1-1, with D possibly TRBD1 on 6 matching bases. The CDR3 length is 12 residues. The germline V and J ends were trimmed by 5 bases and 6 bases, with 10 bases remaining between them. Per the germline V gene, CDR1 is ENHRY and CDR2 is SYGVKD. Here the CDR3 reads CAISSGEAEAFF. The DNA of the CDR3 is TGTGCCATCAGTTCAGGGGAAGCTGAAGCTTTCTTT.

The chain uses TRBV7-9 and TRBJ2-5, with 7 bases aligning to TRBD2. Losses at the gene ends were 5 bases for V and 4 bases for J; bases not matched to a gene: 10. CDR3 length: 15 residues. Germline lookup yields CDR1 SEHNR and CDR2 FQNEAQ (reference sequence). Here the CDR3 DNA reads TGTGCCAGCAGCCTTGCGGGGAGGGCCAGAGAGACCCAGTACTTC. Protein: CASSLAGRARETQYF.